This T cell receptor beta chain was captured by sequencing in a study of T-cell memory formation after mild COVID-19 (dated by TCRdb to the early 2020s). Background for the entire study: TCR sequence clusters from the two donors were largely donor specific. The cohort was made up of two young adult volunteers, one female and one male, who were previously healthy. T-cell clones expanding and contracting after mild COVID-19 in a couple of donors were tracked by longitudinal TCRalpha and TCRbeta repertoire sequencing. Here is what the overall study found, with its caveats: Clones that contracted from day 15 to 85 showed balanced CD4/CD8 phenotypes, whereas a second wave of clones that expanded from day 15 to 37 leaned towards CD4+. Only two mild cases were covered in the study, and larger cohorts including severe cases with pre-infection samples were considered necessary. The detection of some responding clones in pre-infection memory suggests that pre-existing cross-reactive memory T cells joined the SARS-CoV-2 response. Contracting CD4+ clones were found mainly in CM and EM memory subsets, while CD8+ clones were enriched in EMRA. Whether the second-wave clones peaking on day 37 were SARS-CoV-2 specific was not confirmed.

This clonotype was detected a few times. Its binding antigen is unknown. No base quality information exists; no much larger clone differs at one position. The CDR3, from cysteine to phenylalanine, totals 14 residues. Of all the DNA, just the CDR3 is kept, 42 bases in frame from base 1. Taken from the germline V gene (reference sequence), the CDR1 and CDR2 loops are SGHKS and YYEKEE. V and J are trimmed by 4 bases and 6 bases, and the gene matches miss 8 bases of the junction. The sequencer was an Illumina NovaSeq 6000. TCRalpha and TCRbeta cDNA libraries were constructed by 5'RACE with constant-segment primers, with sample barcodes and unique molecular identifiers being introduced. RNA was extracted from every sample with Trizol reagent. The libraries were amplified in two PCR steps, and the second step added a second sample barcode and Illumina TruSeq adapters. Sequencing of libraries was performed on an Illumina NovaSeq with 2 x 150 bp paired-end reads. The original pipeline was this. The reads were demultiplexed and collapsed into UMI-guided consensus sequences using migec v1.2.7. With mixcr v2.1.11, UMI consensuses were aligned to TRA and TRB V and J templates and assembled into clonotypes. Clonotypes were classified as expanded or contracted when called significant by both edgeR and NoisET, with noise models trained on biological replicates. For edgeR calls, the cutoffs were a false discovery rate-adjusted p below 0.01 and a log2 fold-change threshold of 1. PCA with hierarchical clustering of max-normalized trajectories of the 1000 most abundant clonotypes was used as exploratory dynamics analysis. Separately sequenced CD4+ and CD8+ repertoires were used to assign a CD4 or CD8 phenotype to each responding clone. Through fastp at Q25 and MiXCR, TCRdb rebuilt clones from the public reads, retaining in-frame beta chains. Identical CDR3 protein sequences are pooled into one entry, listed with their most common genes and DNA. The V and J calls were not made by the authors but by TCRdb's processing. The sample profile shows about 350,000 distinct CDR3 sequences; roughly 13% of them were found once. The top ten constitute approximately 22% of the sample.

Ficoll-Paque density gradient centrifugation was used to isolate PBMCs. Material for sequencing was PBMCs or a T cell subset sorted from them (not recorded which). The sequence was obtained from a young man who had mild COVID-19 (a few samples of this study predate the infection). The sample titles of this study are shuffled in the database, so cell type and time point are left out; the donor was told from shared clones. The chain was built from TRBV5-5 and TRBJ2-7; 9 bases in the middle match TRBD1. The DNA sequence follows: TGTGCCAGCAGCCGGGGACAGGGTTTGGGCGAGCAGTACTTC. Its amino acids are CASSRGQGLGEQYF.